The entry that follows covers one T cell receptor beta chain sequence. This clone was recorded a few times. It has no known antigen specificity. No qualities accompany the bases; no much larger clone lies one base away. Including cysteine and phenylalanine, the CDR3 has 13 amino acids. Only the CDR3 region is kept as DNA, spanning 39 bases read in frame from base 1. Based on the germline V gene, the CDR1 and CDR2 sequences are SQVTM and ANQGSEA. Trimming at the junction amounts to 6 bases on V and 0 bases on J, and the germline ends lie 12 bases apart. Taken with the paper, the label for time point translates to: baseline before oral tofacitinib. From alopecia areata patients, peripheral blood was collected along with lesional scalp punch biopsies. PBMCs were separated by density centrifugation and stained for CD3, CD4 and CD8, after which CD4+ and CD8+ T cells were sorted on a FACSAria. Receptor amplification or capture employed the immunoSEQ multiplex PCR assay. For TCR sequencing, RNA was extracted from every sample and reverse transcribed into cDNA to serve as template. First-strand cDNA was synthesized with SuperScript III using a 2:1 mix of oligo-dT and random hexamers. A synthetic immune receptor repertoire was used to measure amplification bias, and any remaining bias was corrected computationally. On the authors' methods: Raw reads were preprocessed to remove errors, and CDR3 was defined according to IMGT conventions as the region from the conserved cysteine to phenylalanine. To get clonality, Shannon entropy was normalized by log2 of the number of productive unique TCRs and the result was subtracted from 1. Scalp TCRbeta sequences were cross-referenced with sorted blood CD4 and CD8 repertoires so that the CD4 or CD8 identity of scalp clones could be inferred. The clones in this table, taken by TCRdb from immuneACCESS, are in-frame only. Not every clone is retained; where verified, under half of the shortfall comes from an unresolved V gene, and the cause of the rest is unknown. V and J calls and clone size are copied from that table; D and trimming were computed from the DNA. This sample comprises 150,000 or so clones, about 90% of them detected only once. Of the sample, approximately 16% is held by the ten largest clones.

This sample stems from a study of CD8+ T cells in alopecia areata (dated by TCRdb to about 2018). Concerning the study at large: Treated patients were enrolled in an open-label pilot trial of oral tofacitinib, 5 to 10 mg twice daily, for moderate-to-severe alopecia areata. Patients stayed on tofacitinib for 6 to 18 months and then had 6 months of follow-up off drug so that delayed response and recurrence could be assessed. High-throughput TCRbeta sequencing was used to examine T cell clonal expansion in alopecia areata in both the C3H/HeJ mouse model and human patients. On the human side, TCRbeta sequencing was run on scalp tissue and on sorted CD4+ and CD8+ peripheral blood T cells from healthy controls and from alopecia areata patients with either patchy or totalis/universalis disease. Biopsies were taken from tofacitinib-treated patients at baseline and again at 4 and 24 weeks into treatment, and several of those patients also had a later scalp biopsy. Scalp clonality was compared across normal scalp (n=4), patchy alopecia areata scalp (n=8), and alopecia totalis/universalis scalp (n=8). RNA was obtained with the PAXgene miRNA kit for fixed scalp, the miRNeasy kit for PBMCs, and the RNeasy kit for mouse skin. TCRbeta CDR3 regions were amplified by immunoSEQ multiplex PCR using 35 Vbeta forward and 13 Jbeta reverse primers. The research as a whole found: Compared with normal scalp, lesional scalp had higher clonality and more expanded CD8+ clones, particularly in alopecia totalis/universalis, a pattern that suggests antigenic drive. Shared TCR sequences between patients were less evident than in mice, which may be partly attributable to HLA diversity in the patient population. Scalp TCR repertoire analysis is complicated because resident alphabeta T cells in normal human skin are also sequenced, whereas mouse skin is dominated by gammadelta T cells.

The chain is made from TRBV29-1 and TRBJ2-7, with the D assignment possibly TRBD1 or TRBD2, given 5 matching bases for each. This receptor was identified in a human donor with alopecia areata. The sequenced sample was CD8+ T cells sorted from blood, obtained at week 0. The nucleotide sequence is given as TGCAGCGTCTCCGGGACGGACTCCTACGAGCAGTACTTC. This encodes CSVSGTDSYEQYF.